The entry below describes one T cell receptor beta chain. Its specificity is not known. The CDR3 does not end in the conserved phenylalanine or tryptophan, so this is likely a read error. The DNA is omitted, as the CDR3 cannot be located on it reliably, and the CDR3 follows TCRdb's listing. The CDR3 numbers 16 amino acids, ends counted. Looked up from germline, CDR1 is WNHNN and CDR2 is SYGVQD (reference sequence). TCRdb analysed the multiplex PCR reads with MiXCR anew, one entry per CDR3 protein. The table records some 170,000 distinct CDR3 sequences, about 34% of them present only once. These data belong to a study of breast tumors, draining lymph nodes, adjacent tissues. The lymph nodes were axillary draining lymph nodes from breast cancer patients. Findings and limits, study-wide: Luminal-like breast cancer showed significantly higher tumor–nontumor repertoire similarity than basal-like. Compared with lymph nodes, tumors were less diverse; compared with nontumor tissue, more. Data only fit, rather than demonstrated, lymph node origin of most tumor T cells. Data fit most tumor T cells coming from lymph node, expanding in tumor.

The chain recombines TRBV10-1 with TRBJ2-2; the table names TRBD1, a call not compared with the DNA. The TCR originated in a female donor with breast cancer. Some clones in this sample may be carry-over from other donors' samples. Sequenced input: axillary lymph node tissue. CDR3 loop: CASGARDRRTPGSWRP.